The 9 T cell receptor beta chains presented below share a single source sample, sequenced in a study of response to subunit inactivated influenza vaccine. TCRdb processed the RT-PCR reads anew with MiXCR; each CDR3 protein has one entry. The top ten hold around 13% of the sample, which has around 570,000 distinct CDR3 sequences, 7.5% to 8.5% seen once. Here the sequenced sample was PBMCs from blood, taken about 23 months after vaccination. The receptors were gathered from a man aged 50-75 years who received an inactivated influenza vaccine.

This clonotype has only a few counts. The V gene is TRBV5-6, the J gene TRBJ1-6; a weak D match, TRBD1 (5 bases). This CDR3 spans 14 amino acids. Trimming removed 0 bases from V and 7 bases from J, with 8 bases in between. The germline V gene encodes CDR1 SGHDT and CDR2 YYEEEE. For the CDR3, the DNA is TGTGCCAGCAGCTTGGCAGACAGAAATTCACCCCTCCACTTT. It encodes CASSLADRNSPLHF.

This clonotype was detected a few times. V and J are TRBV7-8 and TRBJ1-1, with TRBD1 identical over 8 bases. V was pared by 6 bases and J by 1 base, with 4 bases of the junction left unmatched. CDR1 and CDR2 from the germline V gene are SGHVS and FQNEAQ. The CDR3 covers 14 residues. CDR3 residues: CASRTGGPNTEAFF. As DNA, the CDR3 is TGTGCCAGCAGAACAGGGGGTCCGAACACTGAAGCTTTCTTT.

This clonotype came up many times. The chain carries TRBV4-2 and TRBJ2-2; 10 bases are a match to TRBD2. V shed 5 bases, J shed 3 bases, and the junction held 3 bases outside the gene matches. Per the germline V gene, CDR1 is LGHNA and CDR2 is YNFKEQ. This CDR3 is built from 15 residues. As DNA, the CDR3 is TGTGCCAGCAGCACTAGCGGGACAGACACCGGGGAGCTGTTTTTT. Translating it yields CASSTSGTDTGELFF.

This clonotype was counted between two and nine times. The chain combines TRBV10-3 with TRBJ2-7, with a weak D call TRBD2 (5 bases). CDR1 ENHRY and CDR2 SYGVKD come from the germline V gene. The CDR3 covers 14 residues. Trimming stripped 3 bases from V and 4 bases from J, with 13 bases between. The CDR3 region has the DNA TGTGCCATCAGTGACCCTTCGTCGGGGTACGAGCAGTACTTC. As protein: CAISDPSSGYEQYF.

At least ten counts were recorded for this clonotype. The chain carries TRBV5-1 and TRBJ1-1; D is possibly TRBD1 (5 bases). V lost 3 bases and J lost 1, with 13 bases in between. Germline V gene sequence: CDR1 SGHRS, CDR2 YFSETQ. The CDR3 is 15 residues long. DNA for the CDR3: TGCGCCAGCAGCTCTAGCAGGGCGGAGAACACTGAAGCTTTCTTT. As protein: CASSSSRAENTEAFF.

This sequence joins TRBV30 and TRBJ1-5; possibly TRBD1 for D (6 bases). The germline V gene encodes CDR1 GTSNPN and CDR2 SVGIG (reference sequence). Trimming removed 1 base at V and 7 bases at J, with 11 bases between. This CDR3 region has 13 residues. The CDR3: CAWSGAGAQPQHF. CDR3 in DNA: TGTGCCTGGAGTGGTGCGGGGGCACAGCCCCAGCATTTT.

This clonotype occurred many times. The rearrangement links TRBV20-1 to TRBJ2-3; D not certain. Per germline, CDR1 DFQATT and CDR2 SNEGSKA (reference sequence). Trimming took 2 bases from V and 5 from J, leaving 5 bases between them. The CDR3 covers 11 residues. CDR3 DNA sequence: TGCAGTGCTAGACGCTTAGATACGCAGTATTTT. This codes for CSARRLDTQYF.

This clonotype was counted many times. The J gene is TRBJ2-1, the V gene TRBV12-3 or TRBV12-4; 10 bases map to TRBD2. Unmatched junction bases numbered 4, after V lost 3 bases and J lost 5 bases. The CDR3 loop spans 15 amino acids. The CDR3 DNA sequence: TGTGCCAGCAGTTTTAGCGGGGGGCCGCACAATGAGCAGTTCTTC. This translates into CASSFSGGPHNEQFF.

CDR3 bases: TGCAGCGTTGAAGATAGCGGGGGATCCACAGATACGCAGTATTTT. It is translated as CSVEDSGGSTDTQYF. The V gene is TRBV29-1, the J gene TRBJ2-3; the match to TRBD2 covers 9 bases. J was trimmed by 2 bases and V by 0 bases; bases with no gene match: 3. Germline CDR1 SQVTM, CDR2 ANQGSEA. There are 15 residues in the CDR3.